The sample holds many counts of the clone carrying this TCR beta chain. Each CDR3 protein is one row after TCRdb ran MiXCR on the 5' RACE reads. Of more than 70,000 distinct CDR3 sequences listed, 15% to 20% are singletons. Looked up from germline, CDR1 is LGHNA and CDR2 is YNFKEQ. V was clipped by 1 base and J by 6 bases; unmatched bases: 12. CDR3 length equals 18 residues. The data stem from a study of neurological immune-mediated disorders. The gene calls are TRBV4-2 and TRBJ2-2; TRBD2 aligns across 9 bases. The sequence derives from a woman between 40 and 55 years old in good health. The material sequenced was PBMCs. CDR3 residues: CASSQAVPGLASAGELFF. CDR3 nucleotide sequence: TGTGCCAGCAGCCAAGCCGTTCCGGGACTAGCTAGCGCCGGGGAGCTGTTTTTT.